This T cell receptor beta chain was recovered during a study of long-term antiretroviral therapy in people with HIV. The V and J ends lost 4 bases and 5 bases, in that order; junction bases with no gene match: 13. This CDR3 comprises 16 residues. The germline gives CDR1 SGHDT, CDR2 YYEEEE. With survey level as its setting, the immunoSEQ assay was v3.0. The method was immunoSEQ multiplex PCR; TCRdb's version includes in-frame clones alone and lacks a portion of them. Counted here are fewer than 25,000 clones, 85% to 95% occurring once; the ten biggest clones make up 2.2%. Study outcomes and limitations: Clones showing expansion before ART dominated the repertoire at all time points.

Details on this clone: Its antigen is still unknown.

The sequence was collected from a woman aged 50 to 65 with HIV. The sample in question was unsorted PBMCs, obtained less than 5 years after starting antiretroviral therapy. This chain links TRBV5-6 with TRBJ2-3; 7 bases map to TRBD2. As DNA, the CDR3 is TGTGCCAGCAGCCCGCGGCAAAGACTAGCAGGAGATACGCAGTATTTT. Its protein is CASSPRQRLAGDTQYF.